Following are 8 T cell receptor beta chains from one sample sequenced in a study of T cell responses to AZD1222 COVID-19 vaccine. Some clones are missing from TCRdb's copy, which holds only in-frame ones; the method was immunoSEQ multiplex PCR. The table shows over 85,000 clones, with around 94% occurring only once. The material was peripheral blood, obtained on day 0 of AZD1222 vaccination. The source of these receptors is an adult in good health.

The chain couples TRBV6-1 to TRBJ1-5; D possibly corresponds to TRBD1 (6 bases). Germline V gene data show CDR1 as MNHNS and CDR2 as SASEGT. The length of the CDR3 is 15 residues. V was trimmed by 0 bases and J by 6 bases, leaving 12 bases between them. The CDR3 loop reads CASSEAPGVGQPQHF. CDR3 DNA sequence: TGTGCCAGCAGTGAAGCCCCAGGGGTTGGTCAGCCCCAGCATTTT.

The chain uses TRBV4-1 and TRBJ2-7; D gene uncertain. The CDR3 is made up of 14 amino acids. The V and J ends lost 2 bases and 2 bases respectively, with 10 bases between them. Germline-derived CDR1 and CDR2 are MGHRA and YSYEKL. CDR3 in amino acids: CASSQSADPYEQYF. The CDR3, as DNA: TGCGCCAGCAGCCAAAGCGCGGATCCCTACGAGCAGTACTTC.

The chain links TRBV7-2 to TRBJ1-1; D is uncertain. Germline lookup yields CDR1 SGHTA and CDR2 FQGNSA. This CDR3 contains 14 residues. The V gene lost 4 bases and the J gene lost 0 bases, with 9 bases spanning the gap. The CDR3 DNA reads TGTGCCAGCAGCTCGACACCAATGAACACTGAAGCTTTCTTT. Its translation: CASSSTPMNTEAFF.

Notes on this clone: Other DNA sequences in the sample encode the same CDR3. The V and J genes are TRBV9 and TRBJ2-7, with D possibly being TRBD2 (6 bases). Trimming stripped 4 bases from V and 1 base from J, with 12 bases between. This CDR3 region has 14 residues. Germline lookup yields CDR1 SGDLS and CDR2 YYNGEE. The CDR3 sequence is CASSPRTTSYEQYF. The DNA for the CDR3 is TGTGCCAGCAGCCCACGGACTACATCCTACGAGCAGTACTTC.

The V and J genes are TRBV5-4 and TRBJ2-7; D might be TRBD1 (5 bases). The germline CDR1 and CDR2 sequences are SGHNT and YYREEE (reference sequence). V was pared by 2 bases and J by 6 bases, with 12 bases between. The CDR3 is 13 residues long. The CDR3 here is CASSFRVGVEQYF. DNA of the CDR3: TGTGCCAGCAGCTTCAGGGTTGGGGTCGAGCAGTACTTC.

The chain has TRBV7-9 and TRBJ2-7; 11 bases map to TRBD2. Trimming removed 1 base from V and 2 bases from J; junction bases left unmatched: 1. Per the germline V gene, CDR1 is SEHNR and CDR2 is FQNEAQ (reference sequence). CDR3 length: 15 amino acids. CDR3 sequence (DNA): TGTGCCAGCAGCTTAGTAGCGGGAGGGCCCTACGAGCAGTACTTC. Encoded protein: CASSLVAGGPYEQYF.

As DNA, the CDR3 is TGTGCCAGCAGGGGGGACGTTAGCAATCAGCCCCAGCATTTT. This codes for CASRGDVSNQPQHF. This chain connects TRBV6-5 to TRBJ1-5; perhaps TRBD1 as D (5 bases). CDR1 and CDR2 from the germline V gene are MNHEY and SVGAGI. Trimming removed 6 bases from V and 0 bases from J, with 9 bases in between. The CDR3 loop spans 14 amino acids.

This chain joins TRBV30 and TRBJ1-2; D gene uncertain. The germline V gene encodes CDR1 GTSNPN and CDR2 SVGIG (reference sequence). V lost 2 bases and J 0 bases, leaving 7 bases between the germline ends. This CDR3 has 13 amino acids. CDR3 amino acids: CAWSRRANYGYTF. The CDR3 bases are TGTGCCTGGAGTAGGAGAGCTAACTATGGCTACACCTTC.